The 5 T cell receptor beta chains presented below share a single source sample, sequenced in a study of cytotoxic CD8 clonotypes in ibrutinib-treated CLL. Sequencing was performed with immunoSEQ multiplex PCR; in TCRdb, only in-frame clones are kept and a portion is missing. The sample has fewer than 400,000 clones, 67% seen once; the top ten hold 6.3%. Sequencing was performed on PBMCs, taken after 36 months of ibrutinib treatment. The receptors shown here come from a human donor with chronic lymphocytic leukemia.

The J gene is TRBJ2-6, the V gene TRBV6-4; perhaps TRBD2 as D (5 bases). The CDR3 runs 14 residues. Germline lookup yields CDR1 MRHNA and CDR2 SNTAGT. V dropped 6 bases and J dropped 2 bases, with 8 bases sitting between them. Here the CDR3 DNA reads TGTGCCAGCAGCCGGGATCCTGGGGCCAACGTCCTGACTTTC. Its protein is CASSRDPGANVLTF.

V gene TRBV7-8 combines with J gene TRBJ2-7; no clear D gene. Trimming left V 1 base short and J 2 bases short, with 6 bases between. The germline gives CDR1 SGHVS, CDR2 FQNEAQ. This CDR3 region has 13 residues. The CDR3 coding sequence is TGTGCCAGCAGCTTAGGACCTCCCTACGAGCAGTACTTC. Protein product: CASSLGPPYEQYF.

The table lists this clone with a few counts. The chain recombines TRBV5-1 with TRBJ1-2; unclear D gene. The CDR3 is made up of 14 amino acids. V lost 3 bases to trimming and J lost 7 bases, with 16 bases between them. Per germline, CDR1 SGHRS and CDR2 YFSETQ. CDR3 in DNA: TGCGCCAGCAGCTCAAACTCAGGAATTCCTGGCTACACCTTC. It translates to CASSSNSGIPGYTF.

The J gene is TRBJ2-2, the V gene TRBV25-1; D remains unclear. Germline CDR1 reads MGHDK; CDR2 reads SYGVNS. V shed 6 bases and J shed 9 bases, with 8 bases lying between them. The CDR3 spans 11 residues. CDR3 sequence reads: CASSLGRELFF. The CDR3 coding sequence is TGTGCCAGCAGCCTGGGCCGGGAGCTGTTTTTT.

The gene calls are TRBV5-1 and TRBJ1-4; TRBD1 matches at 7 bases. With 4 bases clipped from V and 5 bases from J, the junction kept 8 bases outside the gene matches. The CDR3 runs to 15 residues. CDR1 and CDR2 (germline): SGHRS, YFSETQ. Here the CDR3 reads CASSPTGTVNEKLFF. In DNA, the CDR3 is TGCGCCAGCAGCCCAACCGGGACAGTCAATGAAAAACTGTTTTTT.